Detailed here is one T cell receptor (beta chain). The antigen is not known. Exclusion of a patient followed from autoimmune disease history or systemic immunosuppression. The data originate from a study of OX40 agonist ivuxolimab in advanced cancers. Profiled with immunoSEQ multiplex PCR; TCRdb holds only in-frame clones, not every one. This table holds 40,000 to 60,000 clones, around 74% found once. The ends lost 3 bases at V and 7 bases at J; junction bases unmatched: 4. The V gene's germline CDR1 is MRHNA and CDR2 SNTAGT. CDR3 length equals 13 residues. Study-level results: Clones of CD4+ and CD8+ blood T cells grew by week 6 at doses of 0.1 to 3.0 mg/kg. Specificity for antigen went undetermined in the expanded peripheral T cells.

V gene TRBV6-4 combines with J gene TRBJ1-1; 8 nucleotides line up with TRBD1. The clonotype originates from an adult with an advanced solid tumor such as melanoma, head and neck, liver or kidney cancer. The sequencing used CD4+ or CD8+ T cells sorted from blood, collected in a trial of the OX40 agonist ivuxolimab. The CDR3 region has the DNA TGTGCCAGCAGTGAACAGGGGGGGTTTGAAGCTTTCTTT. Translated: CASSEQGGFEAFF.